Presented here are 3 T cell receptor beta chains from one specimen sequenced in a study of shared clonotypes between healthy human individuals. Naive CD8 cells were CD45RO-negative, positively selected for CCR7, excluding terminally differentiated effector memory CD45RA+ cells. Produced via immunoSEQ multiplex PCR; TCRdb's table is partial and in-frame only. The sample contains about 580,000 clones, roughly 98% of which appear only once. Sequencing used naive CD8+ T cells sorted from blood. Receptors were obtained from a man aged 30 to 39 in good health.

The V call is TRBV5-4, the J call TRBJ2-5; D is perhaps TRBD1 (6 bases). CDR3 size: 14 residues. The germline CDR1 and CDR2 sequences are SGHNT and YYREEE (reference sequence). Trimming shortened V by 2 bases and J by 0 bases, and 8 bases separated the two germline ends. CDR3 in amino acids: CASSLTGNQETQYF. DNA of the CDR3: TGTGCCAGCAGCTTAACAGGGAACCAAGAGACCCAGTACTTC.

The chain recombines TRBV28 with TRBJ2-1; D uncertain. Germline values: CDR1 MDHEN, CDR2 SYDVKM. V was cut by 3 bases and J by 0 bases, with 12 bases left in between. There are 16 residues in the CDR3. The CDR3 nucleotides are TGTGCCAGCAGTTTGATTGGCGGAGCCTCCTACAATGAGCAGTTCTTC. This sequence encodes CASSLIGGASYNEQFF.

The chain is built from TRBV10-3 and TRBJ2-7; TRBD1 aligns across 9 bases. Germline lookup yields CDR1 ENHRY and CDR2 SYGVKD. The J segment lost 4 bases and the V segment lost 5 bases, leaving 3 bases of the junction unmatched. The CDR3 runs to 13 residues. The CDR3 loop reads CAISRDREYEQYF. The CDR3 region has the DNA TGTGCCATCAGTAGGGACAGGGAGTACGAGCAGTACTTC.